These 21 T cell receptor beta chains were all obtained from the same sample, sequenced in a study of tumor-infiltrating lymphocytes in primary liver carcinoma. The study extracted blood RNA from unsorted whole blood and also extracted germline DNA. Using a constant-region primer together with ProtoScript II reverse transcriptase, TCR beta cDNA was made from around 500 ng of total RNA. Nested multiplex PCR, run for three rounds with slightly modified ARM-PCR, yielded TCR beta libraries. Two initial PCR rounds of approximately 10 cycles each paired TRBV1-TRBV30 forward primers with a C-beta reverse primer. TCRdb re-called the multiplex PCR reads through MiXCR, storing one row per CDR3 protein. Altogether approximately 300,000 distinct CDR3 sequences are present, approximately 60% being singletons, with the ten largest covering roughly 9%. The sample taken for sequencing was peripheral blood. Every receptor here comes from a man in his forties or fifties with primary liver carcinoma and hepatitis B virus infection.

Note on this clonotype: Possible read error: a much larger clone is one base away. The chain is built from TRBV4-2 and TRBJ2-2; D tentatively reads TRBD1 or TRBD2 (5 bases each). The CDR3 is made up of 15 amino acids. The germline V gene encodes CDR1 LGHNA and CDR2 YNFKEQ. In nucleotides, the CDR3 is TGTGCCAGCAGCCAAGCGGGGCTAGACACCGGGGAGCTGTCTTTT. This sequence encodes CASSQAGLDTGELSF.

On this clonotype itself: Germline and junction disagree at one end, which may indicate a read error. The chain uses TRBV14 and TRBJ2-5; D unresolved. This CDR3 has 19 amino acids. CDR1 and CDR2 from the germline V gene are SGHDN and FVKESK. The CDR3 coding sequence is TGTGTCAGCAGCCAAGGGAATAGCCGGGCGGCTGGAAGGGAAGAGACCCAGTACTTC. Translation: CVSSQGNSRAAGREETQYF.

The chain carries TRBV6-6 and TRBJ1-4; D is perhaps TRBD1 (5 bases). CDR1 and CDR2 (germline): MNHNY, SVGAGI (reference sequence). V gave up 6 bases and J gave up 0 bases, with 14 bases separating them. The CDR3 has 16 residues. The CDR3 DNA reads as TGTGCCAGCAGCCACGGGACCCTTGCAACTAATGAAAAACTGTTTTTT. Protein sequence: CASSHGTLATNEKLFF.

Written as DNA, the CDR3 is TGTGCCACCAGTGATTTTAAGCGAACTAGCACAGATACGCAGTATTTT. As protein: CATSDFKRTSTDTQYF. J is TRBJ2-3 and V is TRBV24-1; the D is unclear. Between the trimmed V and J ends, which lost 1 base and 0 bases, there was a span of 10 bases. Looked up from germline, CDR1 is KGHDR and CDR2 is SFDVKD. The CDR3 consists of 16 residues.

Regarding this clonotype: In this CDR3 the conserved last residue, phenylalanine or tryptophan, is missing, so a read error is likely. CDR3 region: CASRWGAITDTQYL. Written as DNA, the CDR3 is TGTGCCAGCAGGTGGGGGGCTATCACAGATACGCAGTATTTA. The chain links TRBV11-2 to TRBJ2-3; D might be TRBD1 or TRBD2, each matching 6 bases. The germline CDR1 and CDR2 sequences are SGHAT and FQNNGV. The V and J ends lost 6 bases and 2 bases respectively, with 12 bases between them. The CDR3 consists of 14 residues.

The V and J genes are TRBV11-2 and TRBJ1-5; D is perhaps TRBD1 (6 bases). CDR3 size: 15 residues. Looked up from germline, CDR1 is SGHAT and CDR2 is FQNNGV. The ends were cut back, 0 bases at V and 5 bases at J, with 11 bases in the middle. CDR3 region: CASSLDRGQHQPQHF. The CDR3 nucleotides are TGTGCCAGCAGCTTAGATCGCGGACAGCATCAGCCCCAGCATTTT.

The count of this clonotype is one. A much larger clone lies a single base off, so this may be a read error. This chain connects TRBV6-5 to TRBJ2-7; 10 bases agree with TRBD2. The length of the CDR3 is 14 residues. The germline V gene has CDR1 MNHEY and CDR2 SVGAGI. The CDR3 loop is CDSSRLAGAGEQYF. The CDR3 nucleotides are TGTGACAGCAGCCGTCTAGCGGGAGCGGGTGAGCAGTACTTC.

Regarding this clonotype: Being one base from a much bigger clone, this may be a read error. This chain connects TRBV4-2 to TRBJ2-2; D not certain. The V gene lost 1 base and the J gene lost 3 bases, with 6 bases spanning the gap. CDR3 length: 14 amino acids. Germline V gene data show CDR1 as LGHNA and CDR2 as YNFKEQ. The CDR3: CASSQVVYTGELFF. CDR3 nucleotides: TGTGCCAGCAGCCAAGTAGTGTACACCGGGGAGCTGTTTTTT.

Regarding this clonotype: A much larger clone is a single base away; this may be a read error. This rearrangement joins TRBV6-5 to TRBJ2-1; either TRBD1 or TRBD2 may fit D (6 bases each). The CDR3 is made up of 15 amino acids. Germline V gene sequence: CDR1 MNHEY, CDR2 SVGAGI. The V gene lost 2 bases and the J gene lost 8 bases, with 16 bases spanning the gap. CDR3 sequence reads: CASSYRGDLSDEQFF. CDR3 in DNA: TGTGCCAGCAGTTACAGGGGGGACCTTAGCGATGAGCAGTTCTTC.

This clonotype was recorded only once. The chain uses TRBV10-2 and TRBJ2-2; D is perhaps TRBD1 or TRBD2 (5 bases each). Germline CDR1 and CDR2: WSHSY and SAAADI. CDR3 length equals 16 residues. Trimming took 3 bases from V and 4 from J, leaving 15 bases between them. DNA of the CDR3: TGCGCCAGCAGTGACTATCTAGCCGACAGCACCGGGGAGCTGTTTTTT. Translated, it gives CASSDYLADSTGELFF.

On this clonotype itself: A read error is possible here, since a much larger clone lies one base away. The rearrangement joins TRBV29-1 to TRBJ1-4; D ambiguous. The germline V and J ends were trimmed by 8 bases and 8 bases, with 18 bases remaining between them. This CDR3 comprises 13 residues. CDR1 is SQVTM and CDR2 is ANQGSEA in the germline V gene. DNA of the CDR3: TGCAGCATTGCCCGGGCCCCAGGAGAAAAACTGTTTTTT. Its translation is CSIARAPGEKLFF.

Comments on this clonotype: At one boundary the junction diverges from the germline segment, which might be a read error. This chain's CDR3 is CASSLALTGEPFF. The DNA of the CDR3 is TGTGCCAGCAGCTTAGCCTTGACCGGGGAGCCGTTTTTT. The V and J genes are TRBV7-8 and TRBJ2-2; D might be TRBD2 (5 bases). The CDR3 is made up of 13 amino acids. Germline CDR1 and CDR2: SGHVS and FQNEAQ.

The chain is built from TRBV29-1 and TRBJ2-5, with 7 bases matching TRBD2. Per the germline V gene, CDR1 is SQVTM and CDR2 is ANQGSEA. The CDR3 length is 12 residues. CDR3 protein: CCAGLGEETQYF. In nucleotides, the CDR3 is TGCTGCGCTGGACTAGGGGAAGAGACCCAGTACTTC.

With respect to this clonotype: The conserved phenylalanine or tryptophan is not found at the CDR3 terminus, so this likely reflects a read error. Because the CDR3's place on the DNA is in doubt, the DNA is left out and the CDR3 is given as listed by TCRdb. The CDR3 sequence: CASRRQETEASI. The chain couples TRBV6-2 or TRBV6-3 to TRBJ1-1; whether TRBD1, the table's D call, matches the DNA was not checked. Including both end residues, the CDR3 is 12 amino acids long. Germline V CDR1 and CDR2: MNHEY, SVGEGT.

With respect to this clonotype: A much larger clonotype is one base distant, so this may be a read error. The chain has TRBV12-3 or TRBV12-4 and TRBJ2-1; 9 positions match TRBD1. The CDR3 has 13 amino acids. V was clipped by 6 bases and J by 10 bases; unmatched bases: 7. Here the CDR3 reads CASRGTGRYEQFF. Written as DNA, the CDR3 is TGTGCCAGCAGAGGGACAGGGAGGTACGAGCAGTTCTTC.

This clonotype was observed at least ten times. This chain joins TRBV12-3 or TRBV12-4 and TRBJ2-3, with unresolved D. This CDR3 is built from 13 residues. Trimming took off 3 bases at V and 6 bases at J, with 10 bases between the two ends. The CDR3 here is CASSLGQADTQYF. Here the CDR3 DNA reads TGTGCCAGCAGTTTGGGCCAGGCGGATACGCAGTATTTT.

As to this clonotype: This clone may be a read error of a much larger clone one base away. V is TRBV29-1 and J is TRBJ2-5; 7 nucleotides agree with TRBD2. The CDR3 spans 14 residues. The germline V gene encodes CDR1 SQVTM and CDR2 ANQGSEA. Here the CDR3 DNA reads TGCAGCGTAGAAGGGAGGGCCGGCGAAGAGACCCAGTACTTC. Protein sequence: CSVEGRAGEETQYF.

The chain uses TRBV18 and TRBJ2-3, with 7 bases fitting TRBD1. The CDR3 has 11 amino acids. Germline V gene data show CDR1 as KGHSH and CDR2 as LQKENI. The V gene end was trimmed by 8 bases and the J gene end by 6 bases; junction bases not matched to a gene: 2. The CDR3 DNA reads as TGTGCCAGCCTGACAGGGGATACGCAGTATTTT. Translated: CASLTGDTQYF.

Points on this clonotype: One end of the junction does not line up with germline, which may come from a read error. The gene calls are TRBV5-1 and TRBJ2-1; D ambiguous. CDR3 length: 16 residues. Germline V gene sequence: CDR1 SGHRS, CDR2 YFSETQ. CDR3: CANSDLKRQDYNEQFF. In DNA form, the CDR3 reads TGCGCCAACAGCGACCTAAAGAGGCAGGACTACAATGAGCAGTTCTTC.

Remarks on this clonotype: This may be a read error: a much more frequent sequence differs by one nucleotide. The gene calls are TRBV6-5 and TRBJ1-3; D unresolved. Germline-derived CDR1 and CDR2 are MNHEY and SVGAGI. The CDR3 runs 16 residues. CDR3 in amino acids: CASNYSGVRSGNTIYF. CDR3 nucleotides: TGTGCCAGCAATTACTCCGGTGTAAGGTCTGGAAACACCATATATTTT.

Notes on this clonotype: One end of the junction is discordant with germline, which a read error may explain. V gene TRBV4-2 combines with J gene TRBJ2-5, with TRBD1 matching over 9 bases. Germline V gene sequence: CDR1 LGHNA, CDR2 YNFKEQ. This CDR3 has 15 amino acids. The CDR3 spells CASNLLDRGGETQNF. Written as DNA, the CDR3 is TGTGCCAGCAACCTCCTGGACAGGGGAGGGGAGACCCAGAACTTC.